A selection of T cell receptor beta chains follows, all from one sample in a study of T cells in Graves' hyperthyroidism and ophthalmopathy. TCRdb processed the multiplex PCR reads anew with MiXCR; each CDR3 protein has one entry. The data contain nearly 750,000 distinct CDR3 sequences, around 40% of them seen just once; the ten biggest clones take up more than 25%. The sequencing input was blood. The source of these receptors is a woman between 40 and 50 years old with Graves' hyperthyroidism. Both conserved end residues are trimmed from each CDR3. Some rows have no size entry. The others give once, few or many, or a class for an expanded clone.

TRBJ1-2,few,TRBV10-1,ASSEVRDYGYT
TRBJ2-6,NA,TRBV19,ASRSQYSGANVLT
TRBJ1-2,many,TRBV28,ASSDPDGRSGYT
TRBJ2-2,NA,TRBV10-3,AISGLAANTGELF
TRBJ1-5,NA,TRBV9,ASSVGPGGGNQPQH
TRBJ1-2,NA,TRBV6-5,AISAGQGAYGYT
TRBJ2-5,NA,TRBV2,ASMTETQY
TRBJ1-5,NA,TRBV5-1,ASSLGGGYNEPQH
TRBJ1-1,NA,TRBV7-9,ASSLARIWQGENTEAF
TRBJ2-7,NA,TRBV15,ATSRDFGGSYEQY
TRBJ2-5,many,TRBV7-8,ASSLDVRSGQETQY
TRBJ2-2,NA,TRBV24-1,ATSETGLNTGELF
TRBJ2-5,once,TRBV29-1,SVGGGEYQETQY
TRBJ1-1,NA,TRBV10-3,ATERTGDTNTEAF
TRBJ1-3,many,TRBV7-9,ASSLQDSGNTIY
TRBJ1-2,NA,TRBV24-1,ATSDGGSYT
TRBJ1-2,NA,TRBV29-1,SVVGLTNYGYT
TRBJ1-3,many,TRBV20-1,SAYYGNTIY
TRBJ1-2,many,TRBV15,ATSRDHRGASTYGYT
TRBJ1-2,NA,TRBV25-1,ASSEGPPGQGARGYT
TRBJ2-2,NA,TRBV6-1,ASSREVATSPGELF
TRBJ1-3,few,TRBV12-3/TRBV12-4,ASRQPYPTGTLTIY
TRBJ2-5,NA,TRBV3-1,ASSHSSSGTQY
TRBJ2-1,NA,TRBV7-9,ASSIGTSGYNEQF
TRBJ1-2,many,TRBV7-9,ASSTHRDGYT
TRBJ1-2,many,TRBV10-3,AISESIGGRGYGYT
TRBJ1-1,many,TRBV10-3,AISEAQLMNTEAF